This record looks at one TCR beta chain sequence and its context. Amplification of TCR beta CDR3 regions used RNA transcripts. In the first round, RT-PCR was carried out with HTBI primers, and a multiplex PCR formed the second round. TCRdb used MiXCR to reprocess the multiplex PCR reads, holding one entry per CDR3 protein. The sample lists hundreds of thousands of distinct CDR3 sequences; under 50% were seen once. This CDR3 is built from 15 residues. After removal of 5 bases from V and 5 bases from J, the junction contained 7 bases not matched to a gene. The germline gives CDR1 SQVTM, CDR2 ANQGSEA. Patients were left out if they had other autoimmune diseases, uncontrolled infections, pregnancy or lactation. This sample is part of a study of Graves' ophthalmopathy and Graves' hyperthyroidism.

J is TRBJ2-5 and V is TRBV29-1, with 14 bases fitting TRBD2. Input material: peripheral blood. The source is an adult man with Graves' ophthalmopathy. This CDR3 reads CSVRLAGGPRETQYF. Here the CDR3 DNA reads TGCAGCGTTAGACTAGCGGGAGGGCCGAGGGAGACCCAGTACTTC.